This T cell receptor beta chain derives from a study of T cells in Graves' hyperthyroidism and ophthalmopathy. General observations from the study: Separating ophthalmopathy from stable hyperthyroidism was achieved by a 13 V-J model. Most clonotypes expanded in the thyroid (above 0.001) were also present in blood.

A remark on this clonotype: Its target is not known.

The hyperthyroidism patients had all been newly diagnosed, and their disease duration was under 2 months. Their ages ranged from 18 to 65 years. PBMCs were sourced from roughly 9.3 ml fresh peripheral blood. There were TCR beta CDR3 regions amplified from RNA transcripts. HTBI primers were the set used in a first-round RT-PCR of the TCR CDR3. TCRdb itself ran the multiplex PCR reads through MiXCR, one entry per CDR3 protein. Counted here are more than 350,000 distinct CDR3 sequences, roughly 15% occurring once; the ten biggest clones make up almost 35%. Germline CDR1 MDHEN, CDR2 SYDVKM. V lost 11 bases to trimming and J lost 2 bases, with 26 bases between them. The CDR3 sequence is 17 residues long.

The clonotype comes from a young woman with Graves' hyperthyroidism that later progressed to Graves' ophthalmopathy. The sample taken for sequencing was blood. This rearrangement joins TRBV28 to TRBJ2-3; TRBD2 is a possible D gene (6 bases). The CDR3 sequence is CAGSTSGGEPSTDTQYF. CDR3 in DNA: TGTGCCGGCTCAACCTCCGGCGGGGAACCTTCCACAGATACGCAGTATTTT.